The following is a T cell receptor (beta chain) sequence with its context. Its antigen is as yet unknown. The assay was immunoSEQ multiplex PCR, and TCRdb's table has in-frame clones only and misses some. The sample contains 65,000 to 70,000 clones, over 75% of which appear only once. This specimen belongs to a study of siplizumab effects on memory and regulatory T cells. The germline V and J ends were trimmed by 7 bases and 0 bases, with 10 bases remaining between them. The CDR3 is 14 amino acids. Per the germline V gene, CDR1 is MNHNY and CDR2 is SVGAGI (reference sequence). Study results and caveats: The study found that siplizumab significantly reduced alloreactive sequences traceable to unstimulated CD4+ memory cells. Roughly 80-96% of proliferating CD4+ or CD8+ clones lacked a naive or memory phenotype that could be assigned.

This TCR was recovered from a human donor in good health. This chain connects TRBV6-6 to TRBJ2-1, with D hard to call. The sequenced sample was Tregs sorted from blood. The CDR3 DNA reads TGTGCCAGCAATGACCGAACCTCCTACAATGAGCAGTTCTTC. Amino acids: CASNDRTSYNEQFF.